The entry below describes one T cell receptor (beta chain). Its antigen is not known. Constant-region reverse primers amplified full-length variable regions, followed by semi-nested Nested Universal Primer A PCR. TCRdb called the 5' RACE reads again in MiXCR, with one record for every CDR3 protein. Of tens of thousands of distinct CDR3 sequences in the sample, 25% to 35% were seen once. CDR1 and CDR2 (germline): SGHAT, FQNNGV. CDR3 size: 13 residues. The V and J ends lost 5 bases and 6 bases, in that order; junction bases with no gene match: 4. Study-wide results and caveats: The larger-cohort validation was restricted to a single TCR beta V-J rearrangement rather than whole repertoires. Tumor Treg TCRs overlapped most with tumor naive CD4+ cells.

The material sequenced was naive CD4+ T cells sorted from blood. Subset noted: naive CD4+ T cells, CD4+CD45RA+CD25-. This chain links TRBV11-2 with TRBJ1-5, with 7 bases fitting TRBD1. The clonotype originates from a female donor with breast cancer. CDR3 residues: CASSSDRAQPQHF. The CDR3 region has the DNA TGTGCCAGCAGCAGCGACAGGGCTCAGCCCCAGCATTTT.